This TCR beta chain comes out of a study of T cell responses to AZD1222 COVID-19 vaccine. Clones were sequenced by immunoSEQ multiplex PCR, and TCRdb holds only the in-frame ones, with some missing. The sample carries over 130,000 clones, more than 85% recorded once. General study points: Seropositive at baseline were only five or six AZD1222 recipients.

With 6 bases clipped from V and 4 bases from J, the junction kept 6 bases outside the gene matches. CDR3 length: 13 residues. The germline V gene encodes CDR1 MGHRA and CDR2 YSYEKL. About this clone itself: The antigen remains undetermined.

The sequencing used peripheral blood, collected on day 0 of AZD1222 vaccination. This chain links TRBV4-1 with TRBJ2-7, with 7 positions matching TRBD2. The TCR originated in an adult in good health. CDR3 in DNA: TGCGCCAGCAGTCCTATGGGGGGGTACGAGCAGTACTTC. Translation: CASSPMGGYEQYF.